This T cell receptor beta chain was retrieved from a study of cytomegalovirus exposure and HLA in healthy donors. Regarding the study as a whole: In a later analysis, the majority of CMV-associated beta chains seemingly showed HLA restriction. Accurate prediction of most subjects' HLA-A and HLA-B alleles from TCR beta sequences was reported.

The study ran its PCR with 60 Vbeta and 13 Jbeta primers. Sequenced by immunoSEQ multiplex PCR; TCRdb stores in-frame clones only, minus some. The sample shows about 130,000 clones, around four fifths of them seen only once. Germline CDR1 SGHKS, CDR2 YYEKEE (reference sequence). V lost 4 bases to trimming and J lost 4 bases, with 8 bases between them. The CDR3 runs to 13 residues. There are many counts of this clone. Its cognate antigen is unknown. This TCR was sampled from a woman in her 40s in good health and CMV-seropositive. The sequenced sample consisted of PBMCs. This chain joins TRBV5-5 and TRBJ1-4; possible D gene TRBD1, 6 bases. Here the CDR3 reads CASSDRFNEKLFF. The CDR3 coding sequence is TGTGCCAGCAGCGACAGGTTTAATGAAAAACTGTTTTTT.